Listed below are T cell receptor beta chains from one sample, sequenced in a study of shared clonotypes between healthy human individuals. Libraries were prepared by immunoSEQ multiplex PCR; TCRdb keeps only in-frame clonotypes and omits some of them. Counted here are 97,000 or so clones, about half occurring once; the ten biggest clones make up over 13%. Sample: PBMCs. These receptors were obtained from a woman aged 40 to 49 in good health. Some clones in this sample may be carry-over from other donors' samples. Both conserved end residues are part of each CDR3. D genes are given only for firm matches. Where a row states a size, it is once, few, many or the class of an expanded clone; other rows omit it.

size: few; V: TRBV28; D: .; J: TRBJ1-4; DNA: TGTGCCAGCAGTTTAGGGAATGAAAAACTGTTTTTT; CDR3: CASSLGNEKLFF
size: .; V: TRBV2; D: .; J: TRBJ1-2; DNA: TGTGCCAGCAGTGGCGAGGACAGAAGATATGGCTACACCTTC; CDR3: CASSGEDRRYGYTF
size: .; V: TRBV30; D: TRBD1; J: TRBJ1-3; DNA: TGTGCCTGGACGGACAGGCCCTCTGGAAACACCATATATTTT; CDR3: CAWTDRPSGNTIYF
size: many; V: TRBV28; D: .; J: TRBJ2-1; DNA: TGTGCCAGCACAGGGTTCGCAGTGAGTGAGCAGTTCTTC; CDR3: CASTGFAVSEQFF
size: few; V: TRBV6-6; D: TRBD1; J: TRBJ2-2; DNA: TGTGCCAGCAGACCCGGGACAGGGTTGCGGACCGGGGAGCTGTTTTTT; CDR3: CASRPGTGLRTGELFF
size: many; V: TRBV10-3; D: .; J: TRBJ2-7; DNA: TGTGCCATCGCCGGGACGGCATCCTACGAGCAGTACTTC; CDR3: CAIAGTASYEQYF
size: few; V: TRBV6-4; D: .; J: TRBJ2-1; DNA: TGTGCCAGCAGTGACTCGAAGGGGCGAGATCTCGATGAGCAGTTCTTC; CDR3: CASSDSKGRDLDEQFF
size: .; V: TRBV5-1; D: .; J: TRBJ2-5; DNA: TGCGCCAGCAGCTCGGGGTCCCTCGGGGTGGAGACCCAGTACTTC; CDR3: CASSSGSLGVETQYF
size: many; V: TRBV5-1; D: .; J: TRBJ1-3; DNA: TGCGCCAGCAGCTCGGGAAGCTCTGGAAACACCATATATTTT; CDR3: CASSSGSSGNTIYF
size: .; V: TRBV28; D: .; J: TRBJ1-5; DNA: TGTGCCAGCAGTTTGGGCCTTAGGAATTACTATAGCAATCAGCCCCAGCATTTT; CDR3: CASSLGLRNYYSNQPQHF
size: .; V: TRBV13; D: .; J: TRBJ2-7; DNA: TGTGCCAGCAGCAAGGACAGACCGTCCTACGAGCAGTACTTC; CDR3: CASSKDRPSYEQYF
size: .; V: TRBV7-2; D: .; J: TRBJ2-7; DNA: TGTGCCAGCAGCTCCGACTCGACGCGGGGCACCTACGAGCAGTACTTC; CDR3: CASSSDSTRGTYEQYF
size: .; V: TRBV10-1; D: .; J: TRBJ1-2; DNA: TGCGCCAGCAGTCTTGGTAGTTACTATGGCTACACCTTC; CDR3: CASSLGSYYGYTF
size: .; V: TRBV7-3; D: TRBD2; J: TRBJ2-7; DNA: TGTGCCAGCAGCTTAGTGCGGGAGAGCGAGCAGTACTTC; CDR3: CASSLVRESEQYF
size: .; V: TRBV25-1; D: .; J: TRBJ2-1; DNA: TGTGCCAGCAGCCTCCTTTTACCCGGCAATGAGCAGTTCTTC; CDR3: CASSLLLPGNEQFF
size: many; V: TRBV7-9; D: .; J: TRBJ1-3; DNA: TGTGCCAGCAGCTTAGCAGGGGAAGGAAACACCATATATTTT; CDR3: CASSLAGEGNTIYF
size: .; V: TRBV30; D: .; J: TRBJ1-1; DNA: TGTGCCTGGAGCGCAGGGAGGGCTGAAGCCTTCTTT; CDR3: CAWSAGRAEAFF
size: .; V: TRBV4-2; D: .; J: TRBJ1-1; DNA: TGTGCCAGCAGCCAGAGACAGGACGTCACTGAAGCTTTCTTT; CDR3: CASSQRQDVTEAFF
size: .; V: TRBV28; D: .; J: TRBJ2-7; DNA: TGTGCCAGCAGTTTACCCGGAACCGGGTACGAGCAGTACTTC; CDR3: CASSLPGTGYEQYF
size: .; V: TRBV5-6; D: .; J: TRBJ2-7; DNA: TGTGCCAGCAGCTTGGACGTATACGAGCAGTACTTC; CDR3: CASSLDVYEQYF
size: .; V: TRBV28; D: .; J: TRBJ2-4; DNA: TGTGCCAGCAGTTTATTTCAGGGCCAACTAGCCAAAAACATTCAGTACTTC; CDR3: CASSLFQGQLAKNIQYF
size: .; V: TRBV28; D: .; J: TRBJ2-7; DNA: TGTGCCAGCAGTCATAACCAGGGCTACGAGCAGTACTTC; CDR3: CASSHNQGYEQYF
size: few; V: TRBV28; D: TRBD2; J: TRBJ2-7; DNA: TGTGCCACGGGGGGACTTAGGGAGGTGAGGGAGCAGTACTTC; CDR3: CATGGLREVREQYF
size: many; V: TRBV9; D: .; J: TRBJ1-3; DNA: TGTGCCAGCAGCGGACACAGGGCGCCGGTCTCTGGAAACACCATATATTTT; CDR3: CASSGHRAPVSGNTIYF
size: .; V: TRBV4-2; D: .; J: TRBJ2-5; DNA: TGTGCCAGCAGCCAAACCGACCAACGAAGGGAGACCCAGTACTTC; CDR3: CASSQTDQRRETQYF
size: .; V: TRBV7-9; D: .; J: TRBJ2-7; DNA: TGTGCCAGCAGCTTAGCCGGGACCTCTTACGAGCAGTACTTC; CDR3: CASSLAGTSYEQYF
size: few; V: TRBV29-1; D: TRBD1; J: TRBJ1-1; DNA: TGCAGCGGCGGGACAGGGTTCACTGAAGCTTTCTTT; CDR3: CSGGTGFTEAFF
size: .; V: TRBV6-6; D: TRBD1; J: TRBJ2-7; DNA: TGTGCCAGCAGTTCACAGGGGAGCTCCTACGAGCAGTACTTC; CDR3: CASSSQGSSYEQYF
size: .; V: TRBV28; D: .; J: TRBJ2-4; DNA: TGTGCCAGCAGTCCCCCCGGGAAGTACATTCAGTACTTC; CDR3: CASSPPGKYIQYF
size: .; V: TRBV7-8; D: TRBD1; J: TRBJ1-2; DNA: TGTGCCAGCAGCCTAGGGCAGGGGGCGGGCTATGGCTACACCTTC; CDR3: CASSLGQGAGYGYTF
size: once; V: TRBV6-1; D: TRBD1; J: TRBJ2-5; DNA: TGTGCCAGCCTACAGGGGGCATGGGAGACCCAGTACTTC; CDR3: CASLQGAWETQYF
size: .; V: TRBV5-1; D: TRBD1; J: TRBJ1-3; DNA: TGCGCCAGCAGCTTGGGACAGGGGACTTTTGGAAACACCATATATTTT; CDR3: CASSLGQGTFGNTIYF
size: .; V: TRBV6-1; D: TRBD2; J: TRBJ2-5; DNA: TGTGCCAGCAGTGAAGGGTTCTCAGCGGGAGGCGCCGTGGAGACCCAGTACTTC; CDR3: CASSEGFSAGGAVETQYF
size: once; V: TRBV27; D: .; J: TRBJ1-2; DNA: TGTGCCAGCAGTTTAGCGGGCACAAACTATGGCTACACCTTC; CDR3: CASSLAGTNYGYTF
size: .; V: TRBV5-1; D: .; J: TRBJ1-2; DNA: TGCGCCAGCAGCTTGGGGCGATATGGCTACACCTTC; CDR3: CASSLGRYGYTF
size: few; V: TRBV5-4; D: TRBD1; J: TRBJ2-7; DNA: TGTGCCAGCAGCGCGATGGGACAGAGAACGACCTACGAGCAGTACTTC; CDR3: CASSAMGQRTTYEQYF
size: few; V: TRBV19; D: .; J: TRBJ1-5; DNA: TGTGCCAGTAGTTTAGACGATCAGCCCCAGCATTTT; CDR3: CASSLDDQPQHF
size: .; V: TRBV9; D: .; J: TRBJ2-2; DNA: TGTGCCAGCAGCGTTTCCTCCCTAGCAGTCGCGAACACCGGGGAGCTGTTTTTT; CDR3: CASSVSSLAVANTGELFF
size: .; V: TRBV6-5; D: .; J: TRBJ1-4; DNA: TGTGCCAGCAGATACGGAGGGACCGGCGAAAAACTGTTCTTT; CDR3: CASRYGGTGEKLFF
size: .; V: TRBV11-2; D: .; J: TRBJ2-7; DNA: TGTGCCAGCAGCCCCCCATGGCGGGATGGGCCGACCTACGAGCAGTACTTC; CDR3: CASSPPWRDGPTYEQYF
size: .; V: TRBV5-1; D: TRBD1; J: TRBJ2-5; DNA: TGCGCCAGCAGCCCGGGACAGCTGATGGAGACCCAGTACTTC; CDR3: CASSPGQLMETQYF
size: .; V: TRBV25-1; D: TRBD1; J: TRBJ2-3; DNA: TGTGCCAGCAGTGCCCCGACCAGGACAGGGTCGAGTGCAGACACGCAGTATTTT; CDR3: CASSAPTRTGSSADTQYF
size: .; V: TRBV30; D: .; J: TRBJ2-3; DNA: TGTGCCTGGAACGAGGGCGGCACAGATACGCAGTATTTT; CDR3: CAWNEGGTDTQYF
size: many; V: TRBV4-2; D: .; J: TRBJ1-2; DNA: TGTGCCAGCAGCCAGGAATATCAAGGCGGCTACACCTTC; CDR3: CASSQEYQGGYTF
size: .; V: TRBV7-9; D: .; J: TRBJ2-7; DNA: TGTGCCAGCAGCTTAGGACCCCACGAGCAGTACTTC; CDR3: CASSLGPHEQYF
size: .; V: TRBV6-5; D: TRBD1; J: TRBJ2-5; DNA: TGTGCCAGCAGTTACCACAGGGCAGGGGGAGAGACCCAGTACTTC; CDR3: CASSYHRAGGETQYF
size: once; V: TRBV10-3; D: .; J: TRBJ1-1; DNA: TGTGCCAGCAGTGAGGGGCCGAACACTGAAGCTTTCTTT; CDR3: CASSEGPNTEAFF